What follows are 24 T cell receptor beta chains derived from one specimen sequenced in a study of shared clonotypes between healthy human individuals. Clones were sequenced by immunoSEQ multiplex PCR, and TCRdb holds only the in-frame ones, with some missing. This sample has approximately 2,000,000 clones; about 93% occur once, and the top ten carry 1.5% to 2%. Cells designated naive CD8 were CD45RO-negative and were positively selected for CCR7, with terminally differentiated effector memory CD45RA+ cells excluded. Input material: naive CD8+ T cells from PBMCs. The source of these receptors is a man aged 18 to 29 in good health. Some clones in this sample may be carry-over from other donors' samples.

As concerns this clone: The identical CDR3 is also encoded by other nucleotide sequences in the sample. This sequence joins TRBV7-2 and TRBJ2-7; the match to TRBD2 covers 12 bases. CDR3 size: 15 residues. Germline CDR1 reads SGHTA; CDR2 reads FQGNSA. V gave up 5 bases and J gave up 1 base; unmatched junction bases: 3. CDR3 protein: CASSLLAGGSYEQYF. The CDR3 nucleotides are TGTGCCAGCAGCCTCCTAGCGGGAGGGTCCTACGAGCAGTACTTC.

V and J are TRBV14 and TRBJ1-1; no clear D. V was clipped by 1 base and J by 4 bases, with 22 bases between them. Germline CDR1 and CDR2: SGHDN and FVKESK. This CDR3 spans 18 amino acids. CDR3 protein: CASSQGESGGNLPTEAFF. CDR3 bases: TGTGCCAGCAGCCAAGGGGAATCGGGAGGGAATCTCCCCACTGAAGCTTTCTTT.

The genes are TRBV9 and TRBJ2-6; D gene ambiguous. Trimming took off 4 bases at V and 2 bases at J, with 13 bases between the two ends. The CDR3 is 16 residues long. Germline loops: CDR1 SGDLS, CDR2 YYNGEE. CDR3 sequence: CASSHNTGAGANVLTF. The CDR3 nucleotides are TGTGCCAGCAGCCATAACACTGGGGCTGGGGCCAACGTCCTGACTTTC.

Of note for this clone: In the same sample, other DNA sequences code for this CDR3. This rearrangement joins TRBV2 to TRBJ2-7, with TRBD1 matching 11 bases. J was trimmed by 4 bases and V by 6 bases; bases with no gene match: 2. This CDR3 has 13 residues. Germline V gene lookup returns CDR1 SNHLY and CDR2 FYNNEI. CDR3 in DNA: TGTGCCAGCAGCGGGGACAGGGGGTACGAGCAGTACTTC. It translates to CASSGDRGYEQYF.

Points on this clone: The same CDR3 arises from other DNA sequences in this sample as well. The genes are TRBV27 and TRBJ2-5; D remains ambiguous. The CDR3 totals 14 residues. The germline V and J ends were trimmed by 2 bases and 1 base, with 8 bases remaining between them. In germline, CDR1 is MNHEY, CDR2 SMNVEV (reference sequence). CDR3 DNA: TGTGCCAGCAGTTTAATTGGAGTCCAAGAGACCCAGTACTTC. Translated, it gives CASSLIGVQETQYF.

This clone was seen once. The gene calls are TRBV7-9 and TRBJ2-4; possibly TRBD1 for D (7 bases). The CDR3 runs 16 residues. V lost 4 bases and J lost 5, with 18 bases in between. The germline gives CDR1 SEHNR, CDR2 FQNEAQ (reference sequence). DNA for the CDR3: TGTGCCAGCAGCTGGCCGACAGGGAGGATCGAAAACATTCAGTACTTC. Translated: CASSWPTGRIENIQYF.

The V call is TRBV5-4, the J call TRBJ2-7, with unresolved D. Germline V gene lookup returns CDR1 SGHNT and CDR2 YYREEE (reference sequence). Trimming removed 4 bases at V and 2 bases at J, with 16 bases between. The CDR3 runs to 15 residues. CDR3 in DNA: TGTGCCAGCAGCCCGACCCCTGCGAGCACCTACGAGCAGTACTTC. Its translation is CASSPTPASTYEQYF. The full variable domain, in which reference TRBV5-4 and TRBJ2-7 provide the parts outside the CDR3, is ETGVTQSPTHLIKTRGQQVTLRCSSQSGHNTVSWYQQALGQGPQFIFQYYREEENGRGNFPPRFSGLQFPNYSSELNVNALELDDSALYLCASSPTPASTYEQYFGPGTRLTVT.

The chain uses TRBV5-6 and TRBJ1-1; D is possibly TRBD1 (5 bases). Germline V CDR1 and CDR2: SGHDT, YYEEEE. Trimming cost V 4 bases and J 1 base, with 23 bases left between them. This CDR3 comprises 18 residues. CDR3 sequence reads: CASSKGGALLQENTEAFF. The CDR3 nucleotides read TGTGCCAGCAGCAAAGGCGGGGCCTTGTTACAGGAGAACACTGAAGCTTTCTTT.

This chain connects TRBV30 to TRBJ1-2; 9 bases are shared with TRBD1. The CDR3 is made up of 12 amino acids. V was clipped by 6 bases and J by 5 bases; unmatched bases: 4. Looked up from germline, CDR1 is GTSNPN and CDR2 is SVGIG (reference sequence). The chain's CDR3 is CACRQGGYGYTF. CDR3 nucleotides: TGTGCCTGCAGACAGGGGGGGTATGGCTACACCTTC.

J is TRBJ1-6 and V is TRBV13; TRBD1 matches 10 bases. Germline CDR1 and CDR2: PRHDT and FYEKMQ (reference sequence). The CDR3 sequence is 15 residues long. V shed 5 bases and J 9 bases; nucleotides not matched to a gene: 7. CDR3 in amino acids: CASSQDRDRGSPLHF. Written as DNA, the CDR3 is TGTGCCAGCAGCCAAGACCGGGACAGGGGTTCACCCCTCCACTTT.

The V and J genes are TRBV5-1 and TRBJ2-7; D is uncertain. V dropped 4 bases and J dropped 5 bases, with 10 bases sitting between them. This CDR3 is built from 12 residues. Germline V gene data show CDR1 as SGHRS and CDR2 as YFSETQ. The CDR3 protein is CASSPWGDEQYF. The CDR3 nucleotides are TGCGCCAGCAGCCCGTGGGGTGACGAGCAGTACTTC. Variable domain in full (rest from reference TRBV5-1 and TRBJ2-7): KAGVTQTPRYLIKTRGQQVTLSCSPISGHRSVSWYQQTPGQGLQFLFEYFSETQRNKGNFPGRFSGRQFSNSRSEMNVSTLELGDSALYLCASSPWGDEQYFGPGTRLTVT.

CDR3 region: CASSLGSGSPYEQYF. DNA of the CDR3: TGTGCCAGCAGCTTGGGTAGCGGGTCCCCCTACGAGCAGTACTTC. The chain links TRBV5-4 to TRBJ2-7, with 7 bases fitting TRBD2. The CDR3 spans 15 residues. Germline V lookup: CDR1 SGHNT, CDR2 YYREEE (reference sequence). Germline trimming cut 0 bases from V and 2 bases from J; bases unmatched to any gene: 5.

The V call is TRBV28, the J call TRBJ1-1; possible D gene TRBD1, 5 bases. Germline V gene data show CDR1 as MDHEN and CDR2 as SYDVKM. The CDR3 runs 16 residues. V was trimmed by 1 base and J by 0 bases, leaving 12 bases between them. The CDR3: CASSLSREDLNTEAFF. In nucleotides, the CDR3 is TGTGCCAGCAGTTTATCCAGGGAAGATTTGAACACTGAAGCTTTCTTT.

The V and J genes are TRBV6-1 and TRBJ1-1; tentatively, D is TRBD1 (5 bases). The germline V gene encodes CDR1 MNHNS and CDR2 SASEGT. CDR3 length: 15 residues. V lost 7 bases and J lost 4, with 19 bases in between. The CDR3 region is CASMDFVGRGTEAFF. The CDR3 DNA is TGTGCCAGCATGGATTTCGTGGGACGGGGCACTGAAGCTTTCTTT.

The chain employs TRBV5-8 and TRBJ2-1; perhaps TRBD2 as D (5 bases). The germline V gene encodes CDR1 SGHTS and CDR2 YDEGEE. Trimming removed 3 bases at V and 8 bases at J, with 21 bases between. There are 16 residues in the CDR3. The CDR3 loop is CASSSPGSLGTDEQFF. In DNA, the CDR3 is TGTGCCAGCAGCTCCCCGGGATCGTTGGGTACTGATGAGCAGTTCTTC.

V usage is TRBV7-8 and J usage is TRBJ2-3, with 9 positions matching TRBD2. J was trimmed by 4 bases and V by 1 base; bases with no gene match: 3. Germline CDR1 is SGHVS and CDR2 is FQNEAQ. CDR3 size: 15 residues. DNA of the CDR3: TGTGCCAGCAGCTTAGAGCGGGAGGTCCCAGATACGCAGTATTTT. Its translation: CASSLEREVPDTQYF.

The chain carries TRBV19 and TRBJ1-2, with D perhaps matching TRBD1 (5 bases). In germline, CDR1 is LNHDA, CDR2 SQIVND (reference sequence). V shed 1 base and J shed 7 bases, with 16 bases lying between them. The CDR3 length is 15 residues. The CDR3 DNA reads as TGTGCCAGTAGTATAGTAGACAGTGGGCTATCTGGCTACACCTTC. As protein: CASSIVDSGLSGYTF.

This clone occurred a few times. Other DNA sequences in the sample encode the same CDR3. The CDR3 reads CASSLETGRGTEAFF. CDR3 nucleotide sequence: TGTGCCAGCAGCTTAGAGACGGGGCGAGGAACTGAAGCTTTCTTT. The chain combines TRBV7-9 with TRBJ1-1; weak D call: TRBD1 (5 bases). Germline V lookup: CDR1 SEHNR, CDR2 FQNEAQ (reference sequence). Trimming took off 1 base at V and 5 bases at J, with 14 bases between the two ends. The CDR3 spans 15 residues.

The genes are TRBV6-1 and TRBJ2-2; D perhaps matches TRBD2 (5 bases). Between the trimmed V and J ends, which lost 4 bases and 4 bases, there was a span of 13 bases. The CDR3 sequence is 15 residues long. In germline, CDR1 is MNHNS, CDR2 SASEGT. The CDR3 loop reads CASSVRTGSTGELFF. In DNA, the CDR3 is TGTGCCAGCAGTGTTAGGACGGGAAGCACCGGGGAGCTGTTTTTT.

The chain carries TRBV30 and TRBJ2-2, with TRBD1 as a possible D gene (5 bases). V lost 1 base to trimming and J lost 4 bases, with 10 bases between them. Germline V gene sequence: CDR1 GTSNPN, CDR2 SVGIG (reference sequence). The CDR3 loop spans 14 amino acids. CDR3 in DNA: TGTGCCTGGAGTGCCGACAGCTTCACCGGGGAGCTGTTTTTT. It codes for CAWSADSFTGELFF.

The rearrangement uses TRBV5-5 and TRBJ2-1; D gene uncertain. The CDR3 loop spans 11 amino acids. Germline lookup yields CDR1 SGHKS and CDR2 YYEKEE (reference sequence). V lost 3 bases and J 6 bases, leaving 4 bases between the germline ends. The DNA for the CDR3 is TGTGCCAGCAGCTGGACCAATGAGCAGTTCTTC. Its translation: CASSWTNEQFF.

This clone was observed a single time. The chain has TRBV28 and TRBJ2-7; possible D gene TRBD2, 5 bases. The germline V gene has CDR1 MDHEN and CDR2 SYDVKM. With 6 bases removed from V and 1 base from J, the gap between germline ends came to 10 bases. The CDR3 is 13 amino acids. CDR3 nucleotides: TGTGCCAGCAGCTACAGCGGTTCCTACGAGCAGTACTTC. Protein product: CASSYSGSYEQYF.

V usage is TRBV4-1 and J usage is TRBJ2-7; D ambiguous. The CDR3 runs to 18 residues. The V and J ends lost 3 bases and 0 bases respectively, with 21 bases between them. Germline V gene lookup returns CDR1 MGHRA and CDR2 YSYEKL. CDR3 DNA: TGCGCCAGCAGCCAGTCCCCCTCGCCGGCTGTGAGCTCCTACGAGCAGTACTTC. Protein sequence: CASSQSPSPAVSSYEQYF.

This clone occurred once. CDR3 sequence: CATSRPLQDNQPQHF. Here the CDR3 DNA reads TGTGCCACCAGCAGACCCCTGCAGGACAATCAGCCCCAGCATTTT. This chain links TRBV15 with TRBJ1-5; D ambiguous. The V gene lost 2 bases and the J gene lost 3 bases, with 11 bases spanning the gap. This CDR3 is 15 amino acids long. The germline CDR1 and CDR2 sequences are LNHNV and YYDKDF (reference sequence).